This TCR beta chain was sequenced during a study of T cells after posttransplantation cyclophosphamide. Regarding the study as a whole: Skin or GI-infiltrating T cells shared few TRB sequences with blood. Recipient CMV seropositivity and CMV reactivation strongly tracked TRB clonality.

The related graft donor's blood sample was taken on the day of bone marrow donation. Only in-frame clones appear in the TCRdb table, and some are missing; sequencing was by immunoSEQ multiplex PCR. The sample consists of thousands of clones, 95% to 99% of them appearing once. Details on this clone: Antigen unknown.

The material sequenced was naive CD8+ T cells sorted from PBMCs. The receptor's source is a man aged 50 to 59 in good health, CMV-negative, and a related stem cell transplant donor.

CDR3 nucleotide sequence: TGCGCCAGCAGCTTACGACAGGGGATATTCTACGAGCAGTACTTC. It yields the protein CASSLRQGIFYEQYF. The chain couples TRBV5-1 to TRBJ2-7; 8 bases are a match to TRBD1. The CDR3 length is 15 residues. The germline gives CDR1 SGHRS, CDR2 YFSETQ. With V trimmed by 2 bases and J by 3 bases, 7 bases remained unmatched.